This T cell receptor beta chain was identified in a study of OX40 agonist ivuxolimab in advanced cancers. Study-level information: Patients were roughly 83% male with ages about 23 to 90, mean 60.

Study-wide results and caveats: Clonal expansion was seen in CD4+ and CD8+ blood T cells by week 6 at 0.1 to 3.0 mg/kg.

CDR1 and CDR2 (germline): SGHAT, FQNNGV. V shed 5 bases and J shed 6 bases, with 14 bases lying between them. There are 14 residues in the CDR3. Sequenced by immunoSEQ multiplex PCR; TCRdb stores in-frame clones only, minus some. The sample shows more than 40,000 clones, around nine tenths of them seen only once. As to this clone: Its matching antigen is unknown.

The TCR was taken from an adult with an advanced solid tumor such as melanoma, head and neck, liver or kidney cancer. The source was CD4+ or CD8+ T cells sorted from blood, collected in a trial of the OX40 agonist ivuxolimab. The rearrangement links TRBV11-2 to TRBJ2-1, with TRBD2 as a possible D gene (6 bases). The CDR3 reads CASSPWGVPNEQFF. In nucleotides, the CDR3 is TGTGCCAGCAGCCCATGGGGGGTACCCAATGAGCAGTTCTTC.